Sequencing of this TCR beta chain was carried out in a study of shared clonotypes between healthy human individuals. Findings of the study overall: A few donors had around 5% of their naive CD4 clonotypes in common.

Each PCR replicate from the sorted subsets contained 200 to 250 ng DNA, which is about 30,000 T cell genomes. Here immunoSEQ multiplex PCR was the method, and the copy in TCRdb shows in-frame clones only, minus some. The sample lists 950,000 to 1,300,000 clones; 60% to 80% were seen once. V was pared by 0 bases and J by 9 bases, with 9 bases between. The V gene's germline CDR1 is LGHNT and CDR2 FRNRAP. This CDR3 has 12 amino acids. Notes on this clone: The antigen is undetermined.

This TCR derives from a young man in good health. The chain combines TRBV12-5 with TRBJ2-7, with a weak D call TRBD1 (6 bases). The material sequenced was memory CD4+ T cells sorted from blood. Stated subset: CD45RA-negative fraction. The CDR3 region is CASGLVAGAQYF. The CDR3 DNA is TGTGCTAGTGGTTTGGTAGCAGGGGCGCAGTACTTC.